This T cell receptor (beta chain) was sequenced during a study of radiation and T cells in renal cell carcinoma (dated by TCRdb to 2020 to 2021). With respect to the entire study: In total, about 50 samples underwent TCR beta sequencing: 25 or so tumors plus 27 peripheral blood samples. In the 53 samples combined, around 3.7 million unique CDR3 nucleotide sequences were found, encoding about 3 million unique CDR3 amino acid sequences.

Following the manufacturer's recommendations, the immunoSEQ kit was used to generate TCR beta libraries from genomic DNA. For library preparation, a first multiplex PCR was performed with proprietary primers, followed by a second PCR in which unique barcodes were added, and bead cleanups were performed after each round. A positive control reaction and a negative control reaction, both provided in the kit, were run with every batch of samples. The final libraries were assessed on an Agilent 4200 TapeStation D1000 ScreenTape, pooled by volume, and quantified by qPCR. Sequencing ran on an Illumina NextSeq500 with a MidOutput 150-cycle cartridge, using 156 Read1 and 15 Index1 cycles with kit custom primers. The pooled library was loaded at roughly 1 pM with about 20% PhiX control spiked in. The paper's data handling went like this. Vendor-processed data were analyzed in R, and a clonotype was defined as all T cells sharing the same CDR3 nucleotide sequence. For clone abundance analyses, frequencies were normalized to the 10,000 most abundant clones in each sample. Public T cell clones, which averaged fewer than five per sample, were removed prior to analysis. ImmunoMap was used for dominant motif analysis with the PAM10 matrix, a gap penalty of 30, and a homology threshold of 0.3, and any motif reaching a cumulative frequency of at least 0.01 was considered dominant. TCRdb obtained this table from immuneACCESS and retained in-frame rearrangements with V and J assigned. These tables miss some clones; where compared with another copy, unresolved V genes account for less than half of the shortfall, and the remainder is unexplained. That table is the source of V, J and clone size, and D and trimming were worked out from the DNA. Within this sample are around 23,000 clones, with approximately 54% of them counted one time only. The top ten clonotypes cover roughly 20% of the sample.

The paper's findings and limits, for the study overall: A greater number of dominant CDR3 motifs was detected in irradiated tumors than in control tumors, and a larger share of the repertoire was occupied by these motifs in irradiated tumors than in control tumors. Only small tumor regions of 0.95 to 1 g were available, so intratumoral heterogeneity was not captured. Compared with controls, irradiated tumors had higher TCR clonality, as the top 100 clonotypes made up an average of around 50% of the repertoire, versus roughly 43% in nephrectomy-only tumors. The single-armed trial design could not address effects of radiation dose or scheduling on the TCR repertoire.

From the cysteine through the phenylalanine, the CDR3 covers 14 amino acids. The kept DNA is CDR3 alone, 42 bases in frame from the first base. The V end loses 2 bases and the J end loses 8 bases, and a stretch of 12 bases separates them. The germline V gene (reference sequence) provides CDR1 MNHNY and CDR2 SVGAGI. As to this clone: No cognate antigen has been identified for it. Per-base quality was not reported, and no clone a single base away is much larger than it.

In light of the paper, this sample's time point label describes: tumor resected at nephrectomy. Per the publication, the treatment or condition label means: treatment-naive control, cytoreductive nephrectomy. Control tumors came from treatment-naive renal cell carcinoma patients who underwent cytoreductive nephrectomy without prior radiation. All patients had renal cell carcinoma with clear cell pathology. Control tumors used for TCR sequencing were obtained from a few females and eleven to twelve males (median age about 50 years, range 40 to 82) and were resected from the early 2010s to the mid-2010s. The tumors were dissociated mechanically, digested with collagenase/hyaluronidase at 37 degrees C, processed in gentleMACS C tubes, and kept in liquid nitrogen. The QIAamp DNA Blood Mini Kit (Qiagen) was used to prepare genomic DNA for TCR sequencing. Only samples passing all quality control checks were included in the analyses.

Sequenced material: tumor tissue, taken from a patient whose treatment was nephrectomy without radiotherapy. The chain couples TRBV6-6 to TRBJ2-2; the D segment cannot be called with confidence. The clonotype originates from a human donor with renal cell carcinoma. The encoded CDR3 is CASSYARFKGELFF. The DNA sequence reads TGTGCCAGCAGTTACGCGCGGTTCAAGGGGGAGCTGTTTTTT.